This passage covers 23 T cell receptor beta chains from one sample sequenced in a study of CXCR3-negative and CXCR3-positive naive CD8 T cells. The study, taken as a whole, reports: TRB CDR3s of CXCR3-positive naive cells were more hydrophobic than those of CXCR3-negative naive cells.

It was by 5' RACE with UMI labels that the TRB cDNA libraries were prepared. TCRdb re-called the 5' RACE reads; one entry per CDR3 protein, DNA not given. The sample data list 65,000 to 90,000 distinct CDR3 sequences. Their antigens remain unidentified. The sequencing sample was made of naive CXCR3+ CD8+ T cells from blood. Subset denoted: CD45RO-CCR7+CD27+CD95- naive CD8+ T cells expressing CXCR3 (TNR3+). The receptors were gathered from a human donor in good health. Some clones in this sample may be carry-over from other donors' samples.

V and J are TRBV15 and TRBJ2-2; TCRdb outputs TRBD2, but without DNA this stays unchecked. From germline, CDR1 is LNHNV and CDR2 YYDKDF (reference sequence). This CDR3 spans 15 amino acids. CDR3 protein: CATSRREAGTGELFF.

The V gene is TRBV28, the J gene TRBJ2-6. The CDR3 covers 16 residues. The V gene's germline CDR1 is MDHEN and CDR2 SYDVKM. CDR3 in amino acids: CASSQGINSGANVLTF.

This chain links TRBV20-1 with TRBJ2-7; TCRdb names TRBD1, which stays unverified in the absence of DNA. Germline CDR1 is DFQATT and CDR2 is SNEGSKA (reference sequence). The CDR3 is 13 residues long. This CDR3 reads CSARELGGYEQYF.

This sequence joins TRBV7-9 and TRBJ2-5; without DNA, the TCRdb call of TRBD1 cannot be checked. Per germline, CDR1 SEHNR and CDR2 FQNEAQ (reference sequence). The CDR3 sequence is 15 residues long. Here the CDR3 reads CASSDPPATQETQYF.

The chain couples TRBV29-1 to TRBJ2-7; TCRdb gives TRBD1 as the D gene, but with no DNA this cannot be confirmed. Germline values: CDR1 SQVTM, CDR2 ANQGSEA. The CDR3 length is 15 residues. The CDR3: CSVEQGYGSSYEQYF.

The chain combines TRBV7-8 with TRBJ2-3; the TCRdb call, TRBD2, lacks DNA for checking. The CDR3 is made up of 16 amino acids. Per the germline V gene, CDR1 is SGHVS and CDR2 is FQNEAQ. CDR3 sequence: CASTFKREDSSDTQYF.

The chain recombines TRBV20-1 with TRBJ2-7; without DNA, the TCRdb call of TRBD2 cannot be checked. Germline V CDR1 and CDR2: DFQATT, SNEGSKA (reference sequence). The CDR3 runs to 15 residues. The CDR3 reads CSARNRALAGYEQYF.

V gene TRBV15 combines with J gene TRBJ2-5; with no DNA, the TCRdb D assignment of TRBD2 cannot be verified. CDR1 and CDR2 (germline): LNHNV, YYDKDF (reference sequence). This CDR3 contains 17 residues. CDR3 sequence reads: CATSRDRPSGGQETQYF.

This rearrangement joins TRBV12-3 or TRBV12-4 to TRBJ2-1; absent DNA, TCRdb's TRBD1 call cannot be checked. The CDR3 extends over 17 amino acids. This CDR3 is CASSPDSLESSYNEQFF.

This chain connects TRBV7-6 to TRBJ2-1; the D call from TCRdb, TRBD2, cannot be confirmed without DNA. Germline-derived CDR1 and CDR2 are SGHVS and FNYEAQ. This CDR3 is 15 amino acids long. Here the CDR3 reads CASSLSGGDSDEQFF.

The chain couples TRBV27 to TRBJ2-7; TCRdb's D gene call, TRBD2, goes unchecked for lack of DNA. The CDR3 sequence is 14 residues long. Germline loops: CDR1 MNHEY, CDR2 SMNVEV (reference sequence). This CDR3 is CASSSRDSFYEQYF.

CDR3 sequence: CASSLSEEYEQYF. The V gene is TRBV27, the J gene TRBJ2-7. Germline V gene lookup returns CDR1 MNHEY and CDR2 SMNVEV (reference sequence). The CDR3 extends over 13 amino acids.

The chain uses TRBV9 and TRBJ2-1; the TCRdb call, TRBD1, lacks DNA for checking. Germline V gene sequence: CDR1 SGDLS, CDR2 YYNGEE. The CDR3 runs 12 residues. The CDR3 protein is CASSPSPSEQFF.

The CDR3: CASSQTGGWGELFF. The rearrangement joins TRBV4-1 to TRBJ2-2; TCRdb's D call of TRBD1 is untestable without DNA. In germline, CDR1 is MGHRA, CDR2 YSYEKL. The CDR3 runs 14 residues.

The CDR3 sequence is CAISEGTDGVEQYF. The chain has TRBV10-3 and TRBJ2-7; TCRdb lists TRBD1, though no DNA is available to test this call. This CDR3 has 14 amino acids. Germline CDR1 ENHRY, CDR2 SYGVKD.

The chain employs TRBV29-1 and TRBJ2-7; TCRdb gives TRBD1 as the D gene, but with no DNA this cannot be confirmed. CDR1 SQVTM and CDR2 ANQGSEA come from the germline V gene. The length of the CDR3 is 12 residues. The CDR3 sequence: CSAGTDFYEQYF.

The chain combines TRBV20-1 with TRBJ1-1; TCRdb returns TRBD1, unconfirmable since there is no DNA. Germline loops: CDR1 DFQATT, CDR2 SNEGSKA (reference sequence). There are 15 residues in the CDR3. CDR3 sequence reads: CSARVGDREFIEAFF.

The chain links TRBV20-1 to TRBJ2-7; TCRdb's assignment of TRBD1 cannot be checked, as there is no DNA. This CDR3 is 14 amino acids long. The germline CDR1 and CDR2 sequences are DFQATT and SNEGSKA (reference sequence). CDR3 region: CSARRTEDTYEQYF.

The V call is TRBV7-3, the J call TRBJ2-1; TCRdb's D gene call, TRBD2, goes unchecked for lack of DNA. Germline assignment: CDR1 SGHTA and CDR2 FQGTGA. The CDR3 is 20 amino acids. CDR3 region: CASSLTGARLAGDTYNEQFF. The full variable domain, its missing parts supplied by reference TRBV7-3 and TRBJ2-1, is GAGVSQTPSNKVTEKGKYVELRCDPISGHTALYWYRQSLGQGPEFLIYFQGTGAADDSGLPNDRFFAVRPEGSVSTLKIQRTERGDSAVYLCASSLTGARLAGDTYNEQFFGPGTRLTVL.

The chain is built from TRBV7-9 and TRBJ2-1. In germline, CDR1 is SEHNR, CDR2 FQNEAQ (reference sequence). This CDR3 region has 17 residues. The chain's CDR3 is CASSLARAHGPYNEQFF.

This chain connects TRBV21-1 to TRBJ2-7; absent DNA, TCRdb's TRBD1 call cannot be checked. TRBV21-1 is a documented pseudogene. The CDR3 extends over 15 amino acids. CDR3 amino acids: CASSKEAGGCYEQYF.

CDR3 protein: CASSHRTEGYEQYF. The chain couples TRBV4-2 to TRBJ2-7; TCRdb reports TRBD1, a call that lacks DNA to check it against. The CDR3 has 14 amino acids. Germline CDR1 LGHNA, CDR2 YNFKEQ.

The rearrangement uses TRBV12-3 or TRBV12-4 and TRBJ2-7. CDR3 length: 13 amino acids. CDR3: CASTPERAYEQYF.